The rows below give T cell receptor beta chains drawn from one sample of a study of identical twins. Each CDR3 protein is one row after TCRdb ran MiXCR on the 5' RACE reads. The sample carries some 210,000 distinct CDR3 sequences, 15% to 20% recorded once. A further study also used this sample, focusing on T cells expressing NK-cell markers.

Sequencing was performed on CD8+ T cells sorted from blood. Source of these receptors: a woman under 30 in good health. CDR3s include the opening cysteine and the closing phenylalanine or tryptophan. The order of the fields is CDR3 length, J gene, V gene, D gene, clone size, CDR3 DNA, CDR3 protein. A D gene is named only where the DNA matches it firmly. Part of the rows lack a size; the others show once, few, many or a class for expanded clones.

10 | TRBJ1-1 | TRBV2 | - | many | TGTGCCAGCAGGGGGACTGAAGCTTTCTTT | CASRGTEAFF
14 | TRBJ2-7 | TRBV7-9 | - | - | TGTGCCAGCAGCTCCTTGGCAGGGGTGGACGAGCAGTACTTC | CASSSLAGVDEQYF
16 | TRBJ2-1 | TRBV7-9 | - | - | TGTGCCAGCAGCCCCCAACAGGGTTTGGCCTACAATGAGCAGTTCTTC | CASSPQQGLAYNEQFF
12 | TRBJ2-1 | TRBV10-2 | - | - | TGCGCCAGCAGTGAGTTTGGTTCTGAGCAGTTCTTC | CASSEFGSEQFF
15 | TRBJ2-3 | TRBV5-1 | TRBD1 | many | TGCGCCAGCAGCGCTGACAGGGGGCGAACAGATACGCAGTATTTT | CASSADRGRTDTQYF
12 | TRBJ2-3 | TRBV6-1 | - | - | TGTGCCAGCACCCCAGGCCCAGATACGCAGTATTTT | CASTPGPDTQYF
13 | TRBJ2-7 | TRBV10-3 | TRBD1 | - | TGTGCCATCACCCGGGACAGCTCCTACGAGCAGTACTTC | CAITRDSSYEQYF
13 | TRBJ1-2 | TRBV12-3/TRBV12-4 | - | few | TGTGCCAGCAGGGCCGACATTACCTATGGCTACACCTTC | CASRADITYGYTF
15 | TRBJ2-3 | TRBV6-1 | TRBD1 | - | TGTGCCAGCAGTGACGGACAGGGACACACAGATACGCAGTATTTT | CASSDGQGHTDTQYF
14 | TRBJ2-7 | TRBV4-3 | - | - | TGCGCCAGCAGCCTGAGGGTGGAATCAAACGAGCAGTACTTC | CASSLRVESNEQYF
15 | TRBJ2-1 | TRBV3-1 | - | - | TGTGCCAGCAGCACGACAGCTCGCTCCTACAATGAGCAGTTCTTC | CASSTTARSYNEQFF
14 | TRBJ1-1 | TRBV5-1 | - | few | TGCGCCAGCAGCTTGGATTCAGGACCAGCTGAAGCTTTCTTT | CASSLDSGPAEAFF
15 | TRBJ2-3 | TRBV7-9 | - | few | TGTGCCAGCAGCTTCGTCATGACTTCGACAGATACGCAGTATTTT | CASSFVMTSTDTQYF
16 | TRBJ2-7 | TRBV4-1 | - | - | TGCGCCAGCAGCCATGAGGCTACAGATAGCTCCTACGAGCAGTACTTC | CASSHEATDSSYEQYF